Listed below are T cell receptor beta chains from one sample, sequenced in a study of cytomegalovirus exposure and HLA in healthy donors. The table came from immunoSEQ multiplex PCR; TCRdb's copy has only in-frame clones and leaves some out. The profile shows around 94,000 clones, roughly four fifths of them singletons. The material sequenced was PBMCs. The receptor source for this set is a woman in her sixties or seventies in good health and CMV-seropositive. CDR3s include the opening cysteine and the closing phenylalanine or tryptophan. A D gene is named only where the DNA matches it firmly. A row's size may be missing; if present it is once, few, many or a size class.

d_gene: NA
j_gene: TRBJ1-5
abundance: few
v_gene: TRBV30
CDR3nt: TGTGCCTGGAGTGTATTGGGGCTGGGGAGCAATCAGCCCCAGCATTTT
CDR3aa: CAWSVLGLGSNQPQHF

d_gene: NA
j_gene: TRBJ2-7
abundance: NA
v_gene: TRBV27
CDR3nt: TGTGCCAGCAGTTTATTGGGGGGTATCAACGAGCAGTACTTC
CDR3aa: CASSLLGGINEQYF

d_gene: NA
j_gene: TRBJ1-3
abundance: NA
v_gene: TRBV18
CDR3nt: TGTGCCAGCTCACCACTCCTTCTTGTACCGGGATCCTGGAACACCATATATTTT
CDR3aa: CASSPLLLVPGSWNTIYF

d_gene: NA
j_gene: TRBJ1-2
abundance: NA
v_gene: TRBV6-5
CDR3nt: TGTGCCAGCAGTTACTCGTCTGACTCCGGCTACACCTTC
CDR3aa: CASSYSSDSGYTF

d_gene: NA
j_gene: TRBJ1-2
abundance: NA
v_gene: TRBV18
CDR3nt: TGTGCCAGCTCCGCTTCCGTGAGTAACTATGGCTACACCTTC
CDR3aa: CASSASVSNYGYTF

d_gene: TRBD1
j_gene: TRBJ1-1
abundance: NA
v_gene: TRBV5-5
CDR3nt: TGTGCCAGCAGCTTGGGAAGGACAGGGCACGCTTTCTTT
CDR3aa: CASSLGRTGHAFF

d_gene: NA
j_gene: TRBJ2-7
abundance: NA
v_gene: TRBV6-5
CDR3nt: TGTGCCAGCAGTAACGGGGGAAATGGCGAGCAGTACTTC
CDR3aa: CASSNGGNGEQYF

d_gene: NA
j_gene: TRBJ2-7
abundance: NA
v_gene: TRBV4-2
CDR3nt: TGTGCCAGCAGCCAAGGACTAGCCTACGAGCAGTACTTC
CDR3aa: CASSQGLAYEQYF

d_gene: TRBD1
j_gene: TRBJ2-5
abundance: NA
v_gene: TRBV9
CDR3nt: TGTGCCAGCAGCGTAGGACAGGGGGTTGGAGAGACCCAGTACTTC
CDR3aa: CASSVGQGVGETQYF

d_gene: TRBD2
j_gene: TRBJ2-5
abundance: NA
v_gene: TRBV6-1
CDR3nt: TGTGCCAGCAGTGAAGCATGGTCTAGCGGGAGAATGGAGACCCAGTACTTC
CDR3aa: CASSEAWSSGRMETQYF

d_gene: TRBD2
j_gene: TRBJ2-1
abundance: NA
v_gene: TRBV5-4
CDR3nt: TGTGCCAGCAGCATAGCTAGCGGGAGGGCTGAGCAGTTCTTC
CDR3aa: CASSIASGRAEQFF

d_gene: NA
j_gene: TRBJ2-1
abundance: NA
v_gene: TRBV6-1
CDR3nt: TGTGCCAGCAGTGACCGGAGCCGGAGTTGGGATGAGCAGTTCTTC
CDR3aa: CASSDRSRSWDEQFF

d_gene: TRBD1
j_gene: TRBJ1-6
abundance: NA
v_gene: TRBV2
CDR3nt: TGTGCCAGCAGCCGGGACAGGTCCATCACCCTCCACTTT
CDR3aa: CASSRDRSITLHF

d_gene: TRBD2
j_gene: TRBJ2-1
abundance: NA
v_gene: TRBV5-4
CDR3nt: TGTGCCAGCAGCCGCCAGGCGGGACTAAGAGACGCGAATGAGCAGTTCTTC
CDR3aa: CASSRQAGLRDANEQFF

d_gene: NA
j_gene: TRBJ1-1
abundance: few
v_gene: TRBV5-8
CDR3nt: TGTGCCAGCAGCTTGATCTCCCAGGGTTTGAACACTGAAGCTTTCTTT
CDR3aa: CASSLISQGLNTEAFF

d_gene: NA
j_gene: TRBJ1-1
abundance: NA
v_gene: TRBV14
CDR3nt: TGTGCCAGCAGCCAGAGGTATAAAGCTTTCTTT
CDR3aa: CASSQRYKAFF

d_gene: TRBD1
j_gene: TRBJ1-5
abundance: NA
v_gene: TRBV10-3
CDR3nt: TGTGCCATCAGGGGACAGGGCCATCAGCCCCAGCATTTT
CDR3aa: CAIRGQGHQPQHF

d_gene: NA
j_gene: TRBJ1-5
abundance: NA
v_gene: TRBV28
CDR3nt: TGTGCCAGCAGTTTAGGGCCTACTCAGCCCCAGCATTTT
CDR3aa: CASSLGPTQPQHF

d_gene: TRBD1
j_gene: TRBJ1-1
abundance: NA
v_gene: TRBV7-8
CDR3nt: TGTGCCAGCAGGCATACAGGGGAGGAAGCTTTCTTT
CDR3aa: CASRHTGEEAFF

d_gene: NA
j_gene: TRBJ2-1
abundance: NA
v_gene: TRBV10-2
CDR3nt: TGCGCCAGCAGCTTAGCGATTGAGCAGTTCTTC
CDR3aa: CASSLAIEQFF

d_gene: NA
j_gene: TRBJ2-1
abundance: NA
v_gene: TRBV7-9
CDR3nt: TGTGCCAGCAGCTATAGCGGAGGAGTGGTATATGAGCAGTTCTTC
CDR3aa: CASSYSGGVVYEQFF

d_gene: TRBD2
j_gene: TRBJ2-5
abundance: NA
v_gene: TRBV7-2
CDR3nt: TGTGCCAGCAGCTTAGTCGCGGCGGGAGGTGGCCAAGAGACCCAGTACTTC
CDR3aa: CASSLVAAGGGQETQYF

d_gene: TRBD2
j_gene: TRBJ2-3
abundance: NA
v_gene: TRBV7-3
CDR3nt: TGTGCCAGCAGCCTAGCGGGAGGGCCCCCTAGCACAGATACGCAGTATTTT
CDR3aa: CASSLAGGPPSTDTQYF

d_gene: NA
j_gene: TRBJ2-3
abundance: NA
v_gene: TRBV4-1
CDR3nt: TGCGCCAGCAGCCTACTAGAAGCCACAGATACGCAGTATTTT
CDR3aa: CASSLLEATDTQYF

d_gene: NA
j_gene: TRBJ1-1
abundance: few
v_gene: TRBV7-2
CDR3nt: TGTGCCAGCAGCTTAGGGCACAGGAACACTGAAGCTTTCTTT
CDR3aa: CASSLGHRNTEAFF

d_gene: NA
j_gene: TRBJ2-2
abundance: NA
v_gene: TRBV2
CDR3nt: TGTGCCACCACAGGGTACACCGGGGAGCTGTTTTTT
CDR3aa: CATTGYTGELFF

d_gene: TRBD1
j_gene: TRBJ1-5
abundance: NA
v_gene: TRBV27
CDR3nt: TGTGCCAGCGATAGGACAGGGGTTAACAATCAGCCCCAGCATTTT
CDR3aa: CASDRTGVNNQPQHF

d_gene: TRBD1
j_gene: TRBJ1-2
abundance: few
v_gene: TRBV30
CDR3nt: TGTGCCTGGCCTTACGGAGGACAGGTACCCTATGGCTACACCTTC
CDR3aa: CAWPYGGQVPYGYTF

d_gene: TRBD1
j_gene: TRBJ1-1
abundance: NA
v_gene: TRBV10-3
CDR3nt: TGTGCCATCCAAGGGGGCTCGTCCACTGAAGCTTTCTTT
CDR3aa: CAIQGGSSTEAFF

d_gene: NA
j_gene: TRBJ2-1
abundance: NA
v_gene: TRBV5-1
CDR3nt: TGCGCCAGCAGCTGGGGAGGGGGGCAGGACGGTGAGCAGTTCTTC
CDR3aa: CASSWGGGQDGEQFF

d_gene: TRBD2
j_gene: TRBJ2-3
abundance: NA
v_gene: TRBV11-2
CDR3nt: TGTGCCAGCAGCTTAGGACTAGCGGGAGGAGATACGCAGTATTTT
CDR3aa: CASSLGLAGGDTQYF

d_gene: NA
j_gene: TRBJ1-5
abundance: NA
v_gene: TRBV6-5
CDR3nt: TGTGCCAGCAGTTCCTTAGCTTATAGCAATCAGCCCCAGCATTTT
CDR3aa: CASSSLAYSNQPQHF

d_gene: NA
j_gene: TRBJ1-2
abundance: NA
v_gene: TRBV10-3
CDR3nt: TGTGCCATCAGTGATTCAGGGGACTATGGCTACACCTTC
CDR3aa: CAISDSGDYGYTF

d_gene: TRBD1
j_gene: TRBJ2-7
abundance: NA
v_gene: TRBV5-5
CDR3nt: TGTGCCAGCAGCTCCGGGACAGGGGTTGTCGAGCAGTACTTC
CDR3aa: CASSSGTGVVEQYF

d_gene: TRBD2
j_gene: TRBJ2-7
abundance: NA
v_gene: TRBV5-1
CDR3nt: TGCGCCAGCAGCTGGGGACTAACTGAGCAGTACTTC
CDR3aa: CASSWGLTEQYF

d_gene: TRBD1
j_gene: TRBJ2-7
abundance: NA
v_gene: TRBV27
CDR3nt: TGTGCCAGCAGTCCAGACAGGGGTCGGGCCGAGCAGTACTTC
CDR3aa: CASSPDRGRAEQYF

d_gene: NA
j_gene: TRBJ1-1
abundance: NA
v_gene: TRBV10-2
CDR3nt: TGCGCCAGCAATCGGGGGTGGGCTGAAGCTTTCTTT
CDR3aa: CASNRGWAEAFF

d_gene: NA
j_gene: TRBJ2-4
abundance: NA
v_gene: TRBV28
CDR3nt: TGTGCCAGCAGTTTCCCGGGAGCCAAAAACATTCAGTACTTC
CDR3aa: CASSFPGAKNIQYF

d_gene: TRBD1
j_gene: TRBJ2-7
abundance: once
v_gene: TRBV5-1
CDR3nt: TGCGCCAGCAGTCGAAGCGGGACAGGGTCTTTCGAGCAGTACTTC
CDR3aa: CASSRSGTGSFEQYF

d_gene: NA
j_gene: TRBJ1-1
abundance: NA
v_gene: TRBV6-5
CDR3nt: TGTGCCAGAGGGGGATGGGGCACTGAAGCTTTCTTT
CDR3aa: CARGGWGTEAFF

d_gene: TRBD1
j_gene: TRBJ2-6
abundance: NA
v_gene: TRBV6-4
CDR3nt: TGTGCCAGCAGTTTTTATCCACAGGGGTCTGGGGCCAACGTCCTGACTTTC
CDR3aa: CASSFYPQGSGANVLTF

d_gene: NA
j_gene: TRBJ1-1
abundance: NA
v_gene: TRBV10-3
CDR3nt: TGTGCCATCAGTGAGCGCCGGACAGAGAACACTGAAGCTTTCTTT
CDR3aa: CAISERRTENTEAFF

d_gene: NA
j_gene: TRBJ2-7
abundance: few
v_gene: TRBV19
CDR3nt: TGTGCCAGTAGTGACTATGGTGGGGACGAGCAGTACTTC
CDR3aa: CASSDYGGDEQYF

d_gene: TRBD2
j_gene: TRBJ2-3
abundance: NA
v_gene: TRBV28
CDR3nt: TGTGCCAGCAGTTTATTCTTAGGACTAGCGGGAGGGTCAGCTGCGCAAGATACGCAGTATTTT
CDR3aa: CASSLFLGLAGGSAAQDTQYF

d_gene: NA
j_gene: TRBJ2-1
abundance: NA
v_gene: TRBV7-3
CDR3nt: TGTGCCAGCAGCTCCCTCCAGGCTAGCAGCTACAATGAGCAGTTCTTC
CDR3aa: CASSSLQASSYNEQFF

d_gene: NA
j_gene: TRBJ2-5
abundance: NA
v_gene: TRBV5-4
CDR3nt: TGTGCCAGCAGCTTGGTCGGGAGCCGAGAGACCCAGTACTTC
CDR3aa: CASSLVGSRETQYF

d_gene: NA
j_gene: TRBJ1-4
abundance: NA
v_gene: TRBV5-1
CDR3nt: TGCGCCAGCAGCGATACATTGGCAACTAATGAAAAACTGTTTTTT
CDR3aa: CASSDTLATNEKLFF

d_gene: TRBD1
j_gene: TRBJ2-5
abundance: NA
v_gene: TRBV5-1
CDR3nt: TGCGCCAGCAGCCGGGGACAGGGCGGCCAAGAGACCCAGTACTTC
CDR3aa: CASSRGQGGQETQYF

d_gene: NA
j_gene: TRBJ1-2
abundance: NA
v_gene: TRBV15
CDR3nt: TGTGCCACCAGCAGAGGGCAATCTTATGGCTACACCTTC
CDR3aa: CATSRGQSYGYTF

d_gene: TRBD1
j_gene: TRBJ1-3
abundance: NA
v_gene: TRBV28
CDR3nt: TGTGCCAGCAGCGAAAGACAGGGTTCGGGTGGAAACACCATATATTTT
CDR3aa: CASSERQGSGGNTIYF

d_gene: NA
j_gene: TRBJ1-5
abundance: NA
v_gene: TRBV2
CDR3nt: TGTGCCAGCAGTGAACTCTGGGAGGGTCAGCCCCAGCATTTT
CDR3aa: CASSELWEGQPQHF

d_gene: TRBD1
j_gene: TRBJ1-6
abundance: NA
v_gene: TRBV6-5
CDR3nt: TGTGCCAGCAGTCTGGGACAGCAAAATTCACCCCTCCACTTT
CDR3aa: CASSLGQQNSPLHF

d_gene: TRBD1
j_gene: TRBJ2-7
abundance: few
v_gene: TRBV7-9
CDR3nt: TGTGCCAGCAGCTCGTACGAAGGGGGCAGGCAGTACTTC
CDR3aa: CASSSYEGGRQYF

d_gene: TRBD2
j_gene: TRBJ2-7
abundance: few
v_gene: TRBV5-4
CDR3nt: TGTGCCAGCAGCGCCGGGAGGGAGGGCCGGGGCGGCGAGCAGTACTTC
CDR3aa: CASSAGREGRGGEQYF

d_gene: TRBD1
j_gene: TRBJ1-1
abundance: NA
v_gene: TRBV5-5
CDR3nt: TGTGCCAGCAGCCCCGGGACAGAAAACACTGAAGCTTTCTTT
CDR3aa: CASSPGTENTEAFF

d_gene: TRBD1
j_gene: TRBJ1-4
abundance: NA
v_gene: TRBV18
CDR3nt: TGTGCCAGCTCAGCCGACAGGGCATATGAAAAACTGTTTTTT
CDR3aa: CASSADRAYEKLFF

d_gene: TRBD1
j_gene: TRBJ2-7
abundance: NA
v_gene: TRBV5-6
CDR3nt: TGTGCCAGCAGCTTGATCACAGGGGGCTTGGACGAGCAGTACTTC
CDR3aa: CASSLITGGLDEQYF